The subject of this entry is one TCR beta chain. Antigen specificity is unknown. Germline trimming cut 2 bases from V and 9 bases from J; bases unmatched to any gene: 4. From germline, CDR1 is LGHNA and CDR2 YNFKEQ. The CDR3 has 13 residues. These data belong to a study of long-term antiretroviral therapy in people with HIV. Findings and caveats of the study: Sampling of blood ran from the mid-2000s to the late 2010s, and older ART regimens were possibly in use.

Researchers ran immunoSEQ v3.0 at survey level. Using immunoSEQ multiplex PCR, the repertoire was profiled, and TCRdb retains in-frame clones only, with some absent. Of 25,000 to 35,000 clones in the sample, roughly 97% were seen once. At least one PBMC sample before ART and at least two after were required. J is TRBJ2-3 and V is TRBV4-2; 8 bases are shared with TRBD2. The sample in question was unsorted PBMCs, obtained 6.9 years after starting antiretroviral therapy. The sequence was obtained from a young man with HIV. The CDR3 DNA reads as TGTGCCAGCAGCCAATTCGCGGGAGGCACGCAGTATTTT. It is translated as CASSQFAGGTQYF.